The entry below describes one TCR beta chain. The CDR3 has 17 residues. Trimming left V 1 base short and J 0 bases short, with 13 bases between. Looked up from germline, CDR1 is LNHDA and CDR2 is SQIVND (reference sequence). The data were taken from a study of blood T cell repertoires in COVID-19. Study as a whole: Sites across the United States, Italy and Spain contributed samples from acute and convalescent COVID-19. T cells, B-cell-depleted T cells, or PBMCs provided the cDNA or gDNA that served as material.

Patients of the Seattle cohort, enrolled during active infection, were followed longitudinally. Authors' methods: Using reference gene primer amplification, nucleated cell counts were estimated. Repertoires were generated with immunoSEQ multiplex PCR, while TCRdb's copy carries only in-frame clones and drops some. V, J and clone size derive from that table, while D and trimming were established from the DNA sequence. The table includes 150,000 to 250,000 clones, around 79% detected once. The receptor was derived from a woman between 40 and 55 years old with COVID-19, enrolled during active disease. Sequenced sample: peripheral blood. The rearrangement joins TRBV19 to TRBJ2-1; no definite D call. Here the CDR3 DNA reads TGTGCCAGTAGTATAGGTGCGCGGCGCCTCTCCTACAATGAGCAGTTCTTC. Translating gives CASSIGARRLSYNEQFF.